A selection of T cell receptor beta chains follows, all from one sample in a study of cytomegalovirus exposure and HLA in healthy donors. Data came from immunoSEQ multiplex PCR; TCRdb stores just in-frame clones and leaves some out. The table has roughly 97,000 clones, around 80% seen once; the top ten hold roughly 4.9%. Sequencing was done on a sample of PBMCs. These receptors were collected from a woman aged 18-29 years in good health and CMV-seropositive. Both conserved end residues are part of each CDR3. The D gene is left open where the match is weak. Not all rows give a size; the values are once, few, many and, for expanded clones, a class.

d_gene: .
v_gene: TRBV5-4
j_gene: TRBJ1-1
abundance: .
CDR3nt: TGTGCCAGCACCGCGGACAGGAACACTGAAGCTTTCTTT
CDR3aa: CASTADRNTEAFF

d_gene: TRBD2
v_gene: TRBV7-2
j_gene: TRBJ2-3
abundance: .
CDR3nt: TGTGCCAGCAGCCTTGGACTAGCGGGAGGTGGGGGGGATACGCAGTATTTT
CDR3aa: CASSLGLAGGGGDTQYF

d_gene: .
v_gene: TRBV2
j_gene: TRBJ2-5
abundance: few
CDR3nt: TGTGCCAGCAGTGGCCAGGGGGGACGGCAGACCCAGTACTTC
CDR3aa: CASSGQGGRQTQYF

d_gene: TRBD2
v_gene: TRBV7-2
j_gene: TRBJ2-3
abundance: .
CDR3nt: TGTGCCAGCAGCTTCCCCCTAGCGGGAGATGGAGATACGCAGTATTTT
CDR3aa: CASSFPLAGDGDTQYF

d_gene: .
v_gene: TRBV5-5
j_gene: TRBJ2-5
abundance: once
CDR3nt: TGTGCCAGCAGCTTTTCGGGGTACCAAGAGACCCAGTACTTC
CDR3aa: CASSFSGYQETQYF

d_gene: TRBD2
v_gene: TRBV6-4
j_gene: TRBJ2-2
abundance: .
CDR3nt: TGTGCCAGCAGCGCTAGCGGGAGGGCCCCTGGTCGCTGGGAGCTGTTTTTT
CDR3aa: CASSASGRAPGRWELFF

d_gene: TRBD2
v_gene: TRBV15
j_gene: TRBJ2-7
abundance: .
CDR3nt: TGTGCCACCAGCCCCACCTGGACTAGCTACGAGCAGTACTTC
CDR3aa: CATSPTWTSYEQYF

d_gene: .
v_gene: TRBV7-2
j_gene: TRBJ2-3
abundance: .
CDR3nt: TGTGCCAGCAGCCCCCCGACTAGGTTGGATACGCAGTATTTT
CDR3aa: CASSPPTRLDTQYF

d_gene: .
v_gene: TRBV13
j_gene: TRBJ1-1
abundance: .
CDR3nt: TGTGCCAGCAGCGTCCTCGGGAAGAACACTGAAGCTTTCTTT
CDR3aa: CASSVLGKNTEAFF

d_gene: TRBD1
v_gene: TRBV15
j_gene: TRBJ1-6
abundance: .
CDR3nt: TGTGCCACCAGCGACAGGGCGAGGGGTAATTCACCCCTCCACTTT
CDR3aa: CATSDRARGNSPLHF

d_gene: TRBD1
v_gene: TRBV28
j_gene: TRBJ2-1
abundance: once
CDR3nt: TGTGCCAGCAGTGCCCCGACAGGGGAAGCCTACAATGAGCAGTTCTTC
CDR3aa: CASSAPTGEAYNEQFF

d_gene: .
v_gene: TRBV6-1
j_gene: TRBJ1-1
abundance: .
CDR3nt: TGTGCCAGCAGTGGCGACTCAGGGGCCGCCGAAGCTTTCTTT
CDR3aa: CASSGDSGAAEAFF

d_gene: .
v_gene: TRBV10-1
j_gene: TRBJ1-1
abundance: few
CDR3nt: TGCGCCAGCACTCAGCCGCGGGGGCAGGGAGGTTTAGCTTTCTTT
CDR3aa: CASTQPRGQGGLAFF

d_gene: .
v_gene: TRBV5-6
j_gene: TRBJ1-5
abundance: .
CDR3nt: TGTGCCAGCAGCCTATTAAACCAGCCCCAGCATTTT
CDR3aa: CASSLLNQPQHF

d_gene: .
v_gene: TRBV11-2
j_gene: TRBJ2-1
abundance: .
CDR3nt: TGTGCCAGCAGCTTCCTATACAGCGGGCCGTACAATGAGCAGTTCTTC
CDR3aa: CASSFLYSGPYNEQFF

d_gene: TRBD2
v_gene: TRBV11-3
j_gene: TRBJ2-7
abundance: .
CDR3nt: TGTGCCAGCAGCCCGGGGGGTGGGCAGTACTTC
CDR3aa: CASSPGGGQYF

d_gene: .
v_gene: TRBV5-1
j_gene: TRBJ2-3
abundance: .
CDR3nt: TGCGCCAGCAGCAACACAAACCCTAGAACAGATACGCAGTATTTT
CDR3aa: CASSNTNPRTDTQYF

d_gene: TRBD1
v_gene: TRBV7-9
j_gene: TRBJ1-1
abundance: .
CDR3nt: TGTGCCAGCAGCAATTCCGGGGACAGCGCTGAAGCTTTCTTT
CDR3aa: CASSNSGDSAEAFF

d_gene: TRBD1
v_gene: TRBV28
j_gene: TRBJ2-7
abundance: .
CDR3nt: TGTGCCAGCAGCCAGGGGGTATTGGACGAGCAGTACTTC
CDR3aa: CASSQGVLDEQYF

d_gene: TRBD1
v_gene: TRBV10-3
j_gene: TRBJ2-7
abundance: .
CDR3nt: TGTGCCATCAGTGACCGGGGACAGGGAAGCGAGCAGTACTTC
CDR3aa: CAISDRGQGSEQYF

d_gene: TRBD1
v_gene: TRBV4-2
j_gene: TRBJ1-5
abundance: .
CDR3nt: TGTGCCAGCAGCCAATCGGGGACAGATAATCAGCCCCAGCATTTT
CDR3aa: CASSQSGTDNQPQHF

d_gene: TRBD2
v_gene: TRBV5-6
j_gene: TRBJ2-1
abundance: .
CDR3nt: TGTGCCAGCAGCCGTGGACTAGCAATTCATGAGCAGTTCTTC
CDR3aa: CASSRGLAIHEQFF

d_gene: .
v_gene: TRBV2
j_gene: TRBJ2-7
abundance: .
CDR3nt: TGTGCCAGCAGTGATTCAAGGGGCTCCTACGAGCAGTACTTC
CDR3aa: CASSDSRGSYEQYF

d_gene: .
v_gene: TRBV4-2
j_gene: TRBJ1-1
abundance: .
CDR3nt: TGTGCCAGCAGCCAAAAGACAGTTAACACTGAAGCTTTCTTT
CDR3aa: CASSQKTVNTEAFF

d_gene: TRBD2
v_gene: TRBV5-1
j_gene: TRBJ2-7
abundance: few
CDR3nt: TGCGCCAGCAGCCCAGGACTAGCGGGAGGCGAGCAGTACTTC
CDR3aa: CASSPGLAGGEQYF

d_gene: .
v_gene: TRBV5-1
j_gene: TRBJ2-1
abundance: .
CDR3nt: TGCGCCAGCAGCTTGGATGTTCCGGGAGATGAGCAGTTCTTC
CDR3aa: CASSLDVPGDEQFF

d_gene: TRBD1
v_gene: TRBV19
j_gene: TRBJ2-7
abundance: few
CDR3nt: TGTGCCAGTAAACCATCGACAGGGCTCTACGAGCAGTACTTC
CDR3aa: CASKPSTGLYEQYF

d_gene: .
v_gene: TRBV5-1
j_gene: TRBJ1-2
abundance: .
CDR3nt: TGCGCCAGCAGCTATATCAGGGAGGGTGGCTACACCTTC
CDR3aa: CASSYIREGGYTF

d_gene: .
v_gene: TRBV7-9
j_gene: TRBJ1-2
abundance: .
CDR3nt: TGTGCCAGCAGCTTGGCTCCCGATGGCTACACCTTC
CDR3aa: CASSLAPDGYTF

d_gene: .
v_gene: TRBV19
j_gene: TRBJ2-1
abundance: .
CDR3nt: TGTGCCAGTAGTCTCACCCGGGGGTACAAAAGCTCCTACAATGAGCAGTTCTTC
CDR3aa: CASSLTRGYKSSYNEQFF

d_gene: TRBD1
v_gene: TRBV25-1
j_gene: TRBJ1-1
abundance: .
CDR3nt: TGTGCCAGCAGTGAATATGAGGGGGCGGGGAACACTGAAGCTTTCTTT
CDR3aa: CASSEYEGAGNTEAFF

d_gene: .
v_gene: TRBV30
j_gene: TRBJ1-5
abundance: once
CDR3nt: TGTGCCTGGAGTGTACCCAGAGGGCCAGAAAATCTTTATAGCAATCAGCCCCAGCATTTT
CDR3aa: CAWSVPRGPENLYSNQPQHF

d_gene: TRBD2
v_gene: TRBV7-9
j_gene: TRBJ2-5
abundance: .
CDR3nt: TGTGCCAGCAGCTTAGCGTCGGGGACTAGCGGGCCTGAGACCCAGTACTTC
CDR3aa: CASSLASGTSGPETQYF

d_gene: .
v_gene: TRBV28
j_gene: TRBJ1-5
abundance: once
CDR3nt: TGTGCCAGCATTTCGTATAGCAATCAGCCCCAGCATTTT
CDR3aa: CASISYSNQPQHF

d_gene: TRBD1
v_gene: TRBV27
j_gene: TRBJ2-7
abundance: .
CDR3nt: TGTGCCACCCGGGACAGTTTCAACGAGCAGTACTTC
CDR3aa: CATRDSFNEQYF

d_gene: .
v_gene: TRBV6-1
j_gene: TRBJ2-7
abundance: .
CDR3nt: TGTGCCAGCAGTGAATTTAAGGGGATCTACGAGCAGTACTTC
CDR3aa: CASSEFKGIYEQYF

d_gene: .
v_gene: TRBV19
j_gene: TRBJ1-5
abundance: .
CDR3nt: TGTGCCAGTAGTTCCGCCAGTGATCAGCCCCAGCATTTT
CDR3aa: CASSSASDQPQHF

d_gene: .
v_gene: TRBV7-2
j_gene: TRBJ1-1
abundance: .
CDR3nt: TGTGCCAGCAGCCCAGTAGGGGATGACACTGAAGCTTTCTTT
CDR3aa: CASSPVGDDTEAFF

d_gene: TRBD2
v_gene: TRBV5-1
j_gene: TRBJ2-7
abundance: .
CDR3nt: TGCGCCAGCAGCACCCGTCTAGCGGGAGGGAATATTTCCTACGAGCAGTACTTC
CDR3aa: CASSTRLAGGNISYEQYF

d_gene: TRBD2
v_gene: TRBV9
j_gene: TRBJ2-1
abundance: .
CDR3nt: TGTGCCAGCAGCGCTTTAGGGGCTAGCGGGAGGGGCGAGCAGTTCTTC
CDR3aa: CASSALGASGRGEQFF